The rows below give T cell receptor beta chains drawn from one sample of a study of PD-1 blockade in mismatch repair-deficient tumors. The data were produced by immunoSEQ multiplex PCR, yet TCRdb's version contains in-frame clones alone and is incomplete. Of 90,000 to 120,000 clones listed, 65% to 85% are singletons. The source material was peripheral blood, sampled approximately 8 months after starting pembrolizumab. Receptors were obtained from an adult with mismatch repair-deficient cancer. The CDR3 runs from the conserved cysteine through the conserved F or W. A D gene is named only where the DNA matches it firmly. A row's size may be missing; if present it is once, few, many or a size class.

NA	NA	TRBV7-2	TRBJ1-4	CASSLGGIEKLFF	TGTGCCAGCAGCTTAGGGGGCATAGAAAAACTGTTTTTT
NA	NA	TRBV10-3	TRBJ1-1	CAISESEGGFTEAFF	TGTGCCATCAGTGAGTCGGAGGGAGGATTCACTGAAGCTTTCTTT
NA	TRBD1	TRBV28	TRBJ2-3	CASNRGTGSTDTQYF	TGTGCCAGCAATCGTGGGACAGGAAGCACAGATACGCAGTATTTT
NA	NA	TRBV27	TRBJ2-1	CASSLSRHEQFF	TGTGCCAGCAGTTTATCCAGGCATGAGCAGTTCTTC
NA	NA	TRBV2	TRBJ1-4	CASSESPGLRGEKLFF	TGTGCCAGCAGTGAGTCACCCGGTCTACGGGGTGAAAAACTGTTTTTT
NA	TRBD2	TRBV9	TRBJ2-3	CASSVSGRAGDTQYF	TGTGCCAGCAGCGTTAGCGGGAGGGCCGGAGATACGCAGTATTTT
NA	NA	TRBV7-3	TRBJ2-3	CASRDPPGNTQYF	TGTGCCAGCAGGGACCCCCCCGGTAATACGCAGTATTTT
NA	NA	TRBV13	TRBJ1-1	CASSSGRRDTEAFF	TGTGCCAGCAGCTCAGGGAGGCGGGACACTGAAGCTTTCTTT
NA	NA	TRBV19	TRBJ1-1	CASTLTFRAAEAFF	TGTGCCAGTACCTTGACATTCCGGGCCGCTGAAGCTTTCTTT
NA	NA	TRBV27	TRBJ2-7	CASSLVARWGEISYEQYF	TGTGCCAGCAGTTTAGTCGCTCGCTGGGGTGAAATATCCTACGAGCAGTACTTC
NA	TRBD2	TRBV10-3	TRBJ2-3	CAISDLADEARTDTQYF	TGTGCCATCAGTGACCTAGCGGATGAAGCACGCACAGATACGCAGTATTTT
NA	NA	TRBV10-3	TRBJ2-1	CAISDGGRSNNEQFF	TGTGCCATCAGTGACGGGGGACGTTCTAACAATGAGCAGTTCTTC
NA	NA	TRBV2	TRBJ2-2	CASTQANTGELFF	TGTGCCAGCACTCAAGCGAACACCGGGGAGCTGTTTTTT
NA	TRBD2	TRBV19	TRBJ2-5	CASSTLGLVGQETQYF	TGTGCCAGTAGTACGCTTGGACTAGTTGGGCAAGAGACCCAGTACTTC
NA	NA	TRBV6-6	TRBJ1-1	CASSYGGGTEAFF	TGTGCCAGCAGTTACGGGGGGGGCACTGAAGCTTTCTTT
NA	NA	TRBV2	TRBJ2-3	CASSVVGGSTDTQYF	TGTGCCAGCAGTGTTGTGGGCGGCAGCACAGATACGCAGTATTTT
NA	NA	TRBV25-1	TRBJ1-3	CASSRTGTAGNTIYF	TGTGCCAGCAGCCGAACTGGGACTGCTGGAAACACCATATATTTT
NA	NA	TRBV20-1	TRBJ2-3	CSGQKGDTQYF	TGCAGTGGCCAGAAGGGAGATACGCAGTATTTT
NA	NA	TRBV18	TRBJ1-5	CASSPQVGAGNQPQHF	TGTGCCAGCTCACCACAAGTGGGCGCGGGCAATCAGCCCCAGCATTTT
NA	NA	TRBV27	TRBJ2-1	CASSLSGRSSYNEQFF	TGTGCCAGCAGTTTAAGCGGGCGGAGCTCCTACAATGAGCAGTTCTTC
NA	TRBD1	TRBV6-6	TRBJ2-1	CASSPTPGQGRNEQFF	TGTGCCAGCAGTCCAACTCCGGGACAGGGCAGGAATGAGCAGTTCTTC
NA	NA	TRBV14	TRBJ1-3	CASSQDFGNTIYF	TGTGCCAGCAGCCAAGATTTTGGAAACACCATATATTTT
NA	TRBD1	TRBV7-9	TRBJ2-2	CASSTPLDRGRTGELFF	TGTGCCAGCAGCACCCCCCTTGACAGGGGGAGGACCGGGGAGCTGTTTTTT
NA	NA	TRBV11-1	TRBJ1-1	CASSLVANAEAFF	TGTGCCAGCAGCTTAGTAGCGAACGCTGAAGCTTTCTTT
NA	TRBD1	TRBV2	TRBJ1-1	CASRARGEAFF	TGTGCCAGCAGGGCCAGGGGGGAAGCTTTCTTT
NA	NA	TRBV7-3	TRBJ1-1	CASSLMQGTEAFF	TGTGCCAGCAGCTTAATGCAGGGGACTGAAGCTTTCTTT
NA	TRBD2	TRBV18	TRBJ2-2	CASSPRTSGSNTGELFF	TGTGCCAGCTCACCTCGGACTAGCGGGAGTAACACCGGGGAGCTGTTTTTT
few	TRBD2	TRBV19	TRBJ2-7	CASSVTSGRAGEQYF	TGTGCCAGTAGTGTGACTAGCGGGAGGGCAGGCGAGCAGTACTTC
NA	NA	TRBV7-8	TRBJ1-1	CASSLQRGNTEAFF	TGTGCCAGCAGCCTACAACGAGGGAACACTGAAGCTTTCTTT
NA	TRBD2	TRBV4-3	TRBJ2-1	CASSQARTSGEQFF	TGCGCCAGCAGCCAGGCCCGGACTAGCGGGGAGCAGTTCTTC
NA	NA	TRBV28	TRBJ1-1	CASSLLGGAEAFF	TGTGCCAGCAGTTTATTAGGGGGGGCTGAAGCTTTCTTT
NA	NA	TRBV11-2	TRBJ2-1	CASSLSRVSSYNEQFF	TGTGCCAGCAGCTTAAGCAGGGTTAGCTCCTACAATGAGCAGTTCTTC
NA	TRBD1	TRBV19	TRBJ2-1	CASSNRDRVVNEQFF	TGTGCCAGTAGTAACCGGGACAGGGTGGTCAATGAGCAGTTCTTC
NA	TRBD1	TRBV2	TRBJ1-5	CASRGTGDQPQHF	TGTGCCAGCAGAGGGACAGGGGATCAGCCCCAGCATTTT
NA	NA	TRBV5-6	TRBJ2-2	CASSFKNTGELFF	TGTGCCAGCAGCTTTAAAAACACCGGGGAGCTGTTTTTT
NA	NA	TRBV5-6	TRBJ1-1	CASSPQAGMNTEAFF	TGTGCCAGCAGTCCCCAAGCAGGAATGAACACTGAAGCTTTCTTT
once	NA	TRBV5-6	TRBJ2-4	CASSLVHQRDIQYF	TGTGCCAGCAGCTTAGTACACCAACGGGACATTCAGTACTTC
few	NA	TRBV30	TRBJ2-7	CAWSVYGNVGYEQYF	TGTGCCTGGAGTGTATACGGGAATGTGGGCTACGAGCAGTACTTC
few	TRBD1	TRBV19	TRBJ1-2	CASNDRVYGYTF	TGTGCCAGTAACGACAGGGTCTATGGCTACACCTTC
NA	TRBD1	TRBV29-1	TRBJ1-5	CSVGTGGNQPQHF	TGCAGCGTTGGGACAGGGGGCAATCAGCCCCAGCATTTT
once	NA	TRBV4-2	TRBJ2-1	CASSQGNGQGRNEQFF	TGTGCCAGCAGCCAAGGGAATGGGCAGGGGCGCAATGAGCAGTTCTTC
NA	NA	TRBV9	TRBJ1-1	CASSVGGKTEAFF	TGTGCCAGCAGCGTAGGAGGTAAGACTGAAGCTTTCTTT
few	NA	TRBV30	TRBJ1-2	CAWSVDGVGYTF	TGTGCCTGGAGTGTAGATGGGGTGGGCTACACCTTC
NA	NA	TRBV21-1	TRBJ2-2	CASSKSPQRGTGELFF	TGTGCCAGCAGCAAATCTCCCCAGCGCGGCACCGGGGAGCTGTTTTTT
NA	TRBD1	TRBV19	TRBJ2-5	CASRQGNRGAGLGETQYF	TGTGCCAGTAGACAAGGAAACAGGGGCGCAGGGCTGGGGGAGACCCAGTACTTC
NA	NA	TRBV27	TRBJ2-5	CASSLKGGELVTDF	TGTGCCAGCAGTTTGAAGGGGGGTGAGCTGGTTACAGACTTC
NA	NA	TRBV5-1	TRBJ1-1	CASSSEESFRAFF	TGCGCCAGCAGCAGTGAGGAGTCGTTCAGAGCTTTCTTT
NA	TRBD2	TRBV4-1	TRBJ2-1	CASSQSASGSKRYNEQFF	TGCGCCAGCAGCCAATCGGCTAGCGGGAGTAAGAGGTACAATGAGCAGTTCTTC
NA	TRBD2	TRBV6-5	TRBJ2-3	CASAGLASSTDTQYF	TGTGCCAGCGCAGGACTAGCGAGCAGCACAGATACGCAGTATTTT
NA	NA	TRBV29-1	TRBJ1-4	CSVRLGDEKLFF	TGCAGCGTTCGGCTGGGAGATGAAAAACTGTTTTTT
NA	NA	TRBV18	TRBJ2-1	CASSPPVVGLEQFF	TGTGCCAGCTCACCACCGGTTGTGGGGCTCGAGCAGTTCTTC
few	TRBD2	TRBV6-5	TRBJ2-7	CASRGLAGVNEQYF	TGTGCCAGCAGGGGACTAGCGGGAGTTAACGAGCAGTACTTC